The 9 T cell receptor beta chains below were found in one sample sequenced in a study of breast tumors, draining lymph nodes, adjacent tissues. A single record per CDR3 protein comes from TCRdb applying MiXCR to the multiplex PCR reads. The sample has 60,000 to 65,000 distinct CDR3 sequences; approximately 57% are singletons. The specimen sequenced was breast tumor tissue. Every receptor here comes from a female donor with breast cancer. Some clones in this sample may be carry-over from other donors' samples.

Many counts were recorded for this clonotype. The chain has TRBV7-3 and TRBJ1-5; D call uncertain. Germline V CDR1 and CDR2: SGHTA, FQGTGA. The CDR3 runs to 14 residues. The V end lost 0 bases, the J end lost 3 bases, and 6 bases lay between the germline ends. CDR3 bases: TGTGCCAGCAGCTTAACCAGTTTCAATCAGCCCCAGCATTTT. Translated: CASSLTSFNQPQHF.

This chain links TRBV7-9 with TRBJ2-5; 13 bases align to TRBD2. This CDR3 comprises 16 residues. Trimming removed 3 bases from V and 5 bases from J; junction bases left unmatched: 6. Germline V CDR1 and CDR2: SEHNR, FQNEAQ (reference sequence). The CDR3 is CASSFRTSGGLETQYF. For the CDR3, the DNA is TGTGCCAGCAGCTTCCGGACTAGCGGGGGCTTGGAGACCCAGTACTTC.

The chain couples TRBV7-2 to TRBJ2-1; TRBD1 agrees at 10 bases. CDR1 and CDR2 from the germline V gene are SGHTA and FQGNSA. V lost 4 bases, J lost 6 bases, and 6 bases stayed unmatched. This CDR3 comprises 15 residues. In DNA form, the CDR3 reads TGTGCCAGCAGCTCCGACAGGGGGCTGGGCAATGAGCAGTTCTTC. Its protein is CASSSDRGLGNEQFF.

The chain uses TRBV4-3 and TRBJ1-3; TRBD1 matches 8 bases. V lost 6 bases to trimming and J lost 4 bases; unmatched junction nucleotides: 11. This CDR3 spans 16 amino acids. Germline V gene lookup returns CDR1 LGHNA and CDR2 YSLEER. The CDR3 bases are TGCGCCAGCAGACAGGACGCAGGGGGCCTGGGAAACACCATATATTTT. This sequence encodes CASRQDAGGLGNTIYF.

This clonotype appeared many times. The J gene is TRBJ1-6, the V gene TRBV18; D is uncertain. V dropped 2 bases and J dropped 7 bases, with 6 bases sitting between them. Germline loops: CDR1 KGHSH, CDR2 LQKENI. The CDR3 extends over 13 amino acids. DNA for the CDR3: TGTGCCAGCTCACCAGGGTTAAATTCACCCCTCCACTTT. This encodes CASSPGLNSPLHF.

This clonotype showed up many times. CDR3: CASSSFGGSFYEQYF. In DNA form, the CDR3 reads TGTGCCAGCAGCTCCTTCGGGGGTTCCTTCTACGAGCAGTACTTC. J is TRBJ2-7 and V is TRBV5-5; D may be TRBD2 (6 bases). V lost 3 bases, J lost 3 bases, and 16 bases lay in between. Germline V CDR1 and CDR2: SGHKS, YYEKEE (reference sequence). The CDR3 has 15 residues.

The genes are TRBV5-6 and TRBJ2-3; D remains ambiguous. The CDR3 totals 13 residues. The germline V gene has CDR1 SGHDT and CDR2 YYEEEE. V was trimmed by 1 base and J by 3 bases, leaving 6 bases between them. CDR3 sequence: CASSLMGTDTQYF. The CDR3 region has the DNA TGTGCCAGCAGCTTGATGGGAACAGATACGCAGTATTTT.

This chain links TRBV20-1 with TRBJ2-3, with D uncertain. V lost 4 bases to trimming and J lost 2 bases, with 4 bases between them. CDR1 is DFQATT and CDR2 is SNEGSKA in the germline V gene (reference sequence). The CDR3 is 11 amino acids. CDR3 protein: CSAIPTDTQYF. The CDR3 region has the DNA TGCAGTGCTATCCCCACAGATACGCAGTATTTT.

This clonotype has just a few counts. The CDR3 bases are TGCAGTGCTAGAGATTCGGCCGGGACAGGGGGCTACACCTTC. Translated: CSARDSAGTGGYTF. The V gene is TRBV20-1, the J gene TRBJ1-2, with 9 nucleotides matching TRBD1. This CDR3 is 14 amino acids long. With V trimmed by 0 bases and J by 8 bases, 7 bases remained unmatched. The germline V gene encodes CDR1 DFQATT and CDR2 SNEGSKA (reference sequence).